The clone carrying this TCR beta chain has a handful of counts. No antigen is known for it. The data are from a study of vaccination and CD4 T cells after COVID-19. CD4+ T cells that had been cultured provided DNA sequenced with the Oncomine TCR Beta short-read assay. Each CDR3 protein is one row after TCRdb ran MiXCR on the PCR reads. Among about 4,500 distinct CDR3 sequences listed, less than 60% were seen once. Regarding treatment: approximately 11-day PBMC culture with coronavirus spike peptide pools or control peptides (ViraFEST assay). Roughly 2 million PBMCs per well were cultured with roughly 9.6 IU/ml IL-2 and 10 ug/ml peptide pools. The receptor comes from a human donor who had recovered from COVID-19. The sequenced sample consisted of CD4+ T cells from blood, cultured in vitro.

This CDR3 reads CASRGDRADRDYGYTF. DNA for the CDR3: TGTGCCAGCAGGGGGGACAGGGCAGATCGGGACTATGGCTACACCTTC. This chain joins TRBV28 and TRBJ1-2, with TRBD1 matching 9 bases. Germline V gives CDR1 MDHEN, CDR2 SYDVKM. The CDR3 spans 16 residues. The junction had 11 bases not matched to a gene; V was cut back by 6 bases and J by 3 bases.